The source of this T cell receptor beta chain is a study of PD-L1 blockade in urothelial cancer. Germline assignment: CDR1 MDHEN and CDR2 SYDVKM. V was clipped by 3 bases and J by 0 bases, with 9 bases between them. The CDR3 consists of 15 residues. Described time point: peripheral blood 6 weeks after treatment start. Profiled with immunoSEQ multiplex PCR; TCRdb holds only in-frame clones, not every one. Here the sample spans 53,000 or so clones, 88% being singletons. The J gene is TRBJ1-3, the V gene TRBV28, with unresolved D. The starting material was PBMCs, obtained around atezolizumab (anti-PD-L1) treatment. This receptor was taken from a man aged 60 to 69 with urothelial cancer. This CDR3 reads CASSFGQISGNTIYF. The CDR3 region has the DNA TGTGCCAGCAGTTTTGGGCAGATCTCTGGAAACACCATATATTTT.